The entry that follows covers one T cell receptor (beta chain) sequence. The data originate from a study of blood T cell repertoires in COVID-19. The wider study: Collection of acute and convalescent COVID-19 samples took place in the United States, Italy and Spain. From T cells, B-cell-depleted T cells, or PBMCs came the material, which was cDNA or gDNA.

With 2 bases clipped from V and 0 bases from J, the junction kept 10 bases outside the gene matches. The CDR3 runs to 17 residues. Germline V lookup: CDR1 SGHDN, CDR2 FVKESK. Per the authors' pipeline: Amplifying reference gene primers gave estimates of nucleated cell counts. Repertoires were generated with immunoSEQ multiplex PCR, while TCRdb's copy carries only in-frame clones and drops some. Clone size and V and J calls were adopted from that table, with D and trimming inferred from the DNA. Of under 350,000 clones listed, roughly 89% were seen once; the top ten hold less than 2.5%. The sequence was obtained from a man aged 45-65 years with acute or convalescent COVID-19. V is TRBV14 and J is TRBJ2-7; 7 bases align to TRBD1. Material: peripheral blood. CDR3 sequence reads: CASSQPTTGTDSYEQYF. Written as DNA, the CDR3 is TGTGCCAGCAGCCAACCCACTACCGGGACAGACTCCTACGAGCAGTACTTC.